The source of this TCR beta chain is a study of beta chain features in type 1 diabetes. Overall study findings and caveats: Equally in patients and controls, shorter templates might have been favored by PCR.

Regarding this clone: Its antigen is not known.

Germline assignment: CDR1 SGHDN and CDR2 FVKESK. This CDR3 spans 14 amino acids. The germline V and J ends were trimmed by 2 bases and 4 bases, with 9 bases remaining between them. Expressed TCRB transcripts were sequenced, since all the RNA that had been isolated was reverse transcribed. The data were produced by immunoSEQ multiplex PCR, yet TCRdb's version contains in-frame clones alone and is incomplete. The data hold some 410,000 clones, with around 10% observed a single time. V usage is TRBV14 and J usage is TRBJ2-1, with D uncertain. Sequenced: naive CD4+ T cells from blood. The sequence was obtained from a woman younger than 30 in good health. The CDR3 DNA reads as TGTGCCAGCAGCCAAAATATGGGTTACAATGAGCAGTTCTTC. Its translation: CASSQNMGYNEQFF.